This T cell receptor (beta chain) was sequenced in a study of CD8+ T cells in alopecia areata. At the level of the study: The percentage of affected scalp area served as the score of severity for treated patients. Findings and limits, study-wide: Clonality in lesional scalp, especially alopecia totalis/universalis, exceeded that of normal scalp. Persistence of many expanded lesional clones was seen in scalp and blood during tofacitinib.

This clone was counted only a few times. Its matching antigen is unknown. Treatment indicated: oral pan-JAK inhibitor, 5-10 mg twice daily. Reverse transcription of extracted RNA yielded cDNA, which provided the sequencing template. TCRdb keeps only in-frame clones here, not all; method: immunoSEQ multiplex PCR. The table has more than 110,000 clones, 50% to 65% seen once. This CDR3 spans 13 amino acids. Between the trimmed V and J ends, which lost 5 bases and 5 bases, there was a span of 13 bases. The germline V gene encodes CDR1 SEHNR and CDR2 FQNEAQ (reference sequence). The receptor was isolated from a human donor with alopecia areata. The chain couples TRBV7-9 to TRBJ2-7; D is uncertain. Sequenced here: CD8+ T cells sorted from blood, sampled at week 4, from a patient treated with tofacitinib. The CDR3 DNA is TGTGCCAGCAGCAATTGGATCGGCAACGAGCAGTACTTC. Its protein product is CASSNWIGNEQYF.